This T cell receptor (beta chain) was sequenced for a study of OX40 agonist ivuxolimab in advanced cancers. As for the study in general: Prior checkpoint blockade (anti-PD-1, anti-PD-L1 or anti-CTLA-4) was permitted; approximately 44% had it. Three patients, one with hepatocellular carcinoma and two with cutaneous melanoma, achieved partial responses. Study observations and caveats: CD8+ T cells averaged more expanded clones than CD4+.

This clone was seen only a few times. Its antigen is still unknown. The CDR3 is made up of 15 amino acids. Germline assignment: CDR1 SGDLS and CDR2 YYNGEE. With 0 bases removed from V and 3 bases from J, the gap between germline ends came to 12 bases. Generated by immunoSEQ multiplex PCR, the TCRdb table keeps only in-frame clones and is missing some. This table holds some 64,000 clones, around 82% found once. The origin of this receptor is an adult with an advanced solid tumor such as melanoma, head and neck, liver or kidney cancer. V gene TRBV9 combines with J gene TRBJ1-1; no clear D. The sample here was CD4+ or CD8+ T cells sorted from blood, taken in a trial of the OX40 agonist ivuxolimab. The CDR3 loop is CASSVAADGDTEAFF. The DNA of the CDR3 is TGTGCCAGCAGCGTAGCTGCAGATGGGGACACTGAAGCTTTCTTT.